This TCR beta chain was sequenced during a study of T cells in Graves' hyperthyroidism and ophthalmopathy. Overall study: Peripheral blood was secured at the point of initial diagnosis, before any treatment.

General study results and limits: Among thyroid clonotypes expanded above 0.001, most also appeared in blood.

In this sample, this clonotype turned up many times. The antigen is not known. The CDR3 regions of TCR beta were amplified from RNA transcripts. The HTBI set primed first-round TCR CDR3 RT-PCR. TCRdb reprocessed the multiplex PCR reads via MiXCR and lists one record per CDR3 protein. The sample carries approximately 410,000 distinct CDR3 sequences, roughly 13% recorded once. Germline V lookup: CDR1 SNHLY, CDR2 FYNNEI. This CDR3 comprises 15 residues. The V segment lost 2 bases and the J segment 7 bases; nucleotides outside the gene matches: 5. Calling Graves' hyperthyroidism stable meant ophthalmopathy did not progress within 18 months.

The TCR originated in a woman in her late teens or twenties with Graves' hyperthyroidism. Sequencing was performed on blood. The V gene is TRBV2, the J gene TRBJ1-5; 10 bases fit TRBD1. CDR3 nucleotide sequence: TGTGCCAGCAGTGAAAGGGACAGGGGTCGGCAGCCCCAGCATTTT. It encodes CASSERDRGRQPQHF.